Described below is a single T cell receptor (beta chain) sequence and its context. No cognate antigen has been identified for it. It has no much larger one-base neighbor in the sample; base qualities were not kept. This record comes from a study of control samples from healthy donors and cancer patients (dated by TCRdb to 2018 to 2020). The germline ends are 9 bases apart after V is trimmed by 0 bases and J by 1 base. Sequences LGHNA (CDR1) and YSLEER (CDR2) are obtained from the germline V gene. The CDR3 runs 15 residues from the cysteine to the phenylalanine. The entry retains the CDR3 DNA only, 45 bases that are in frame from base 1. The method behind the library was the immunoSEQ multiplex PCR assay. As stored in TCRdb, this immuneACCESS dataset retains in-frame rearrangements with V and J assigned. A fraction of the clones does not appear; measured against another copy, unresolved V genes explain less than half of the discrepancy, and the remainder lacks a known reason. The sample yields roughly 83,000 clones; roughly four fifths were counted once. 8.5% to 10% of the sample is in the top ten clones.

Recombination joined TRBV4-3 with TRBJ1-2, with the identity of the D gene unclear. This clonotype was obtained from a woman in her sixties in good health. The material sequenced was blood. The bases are TGCGCCAGCAGCCAAGATCGTTGGAGTAACTATGGCTACACCTTC. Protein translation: CASSQDRWSNYGYTF.